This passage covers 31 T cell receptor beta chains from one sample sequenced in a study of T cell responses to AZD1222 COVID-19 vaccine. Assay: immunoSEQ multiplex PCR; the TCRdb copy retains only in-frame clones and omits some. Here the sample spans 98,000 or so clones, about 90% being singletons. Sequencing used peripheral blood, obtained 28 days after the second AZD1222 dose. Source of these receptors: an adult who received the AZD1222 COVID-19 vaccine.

This chain's CDR3 is CASSPRTGYSFADGYTF. In DNA, the CDR3 is TGTGCCAGCTCACCTAGGACAGGGTATAGTTTTGCAGATGGCTACACCTTC. V and J are TRBV18 and TRBJ1-2; 8 bases fit TRBD1. The CDR3 contains 17 residues. The trim removed 3 bases at V and 6 bases at J, leaving 15 bases unmatched. Germline-derived CDR1 and CDR2 are KGHSH and LQKENI.

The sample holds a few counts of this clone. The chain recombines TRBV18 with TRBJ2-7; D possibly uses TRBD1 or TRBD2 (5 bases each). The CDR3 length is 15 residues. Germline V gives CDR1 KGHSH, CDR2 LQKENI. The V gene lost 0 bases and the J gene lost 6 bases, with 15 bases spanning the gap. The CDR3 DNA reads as TGTGCCAGCTCACCACCCCGGTTGGGACCCCCCGAGCAGTACTTC. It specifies CASSPPRLGPPEQYF.

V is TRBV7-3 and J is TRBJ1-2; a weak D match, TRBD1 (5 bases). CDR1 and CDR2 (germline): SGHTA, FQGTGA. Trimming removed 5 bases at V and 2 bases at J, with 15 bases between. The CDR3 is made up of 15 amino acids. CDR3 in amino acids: CASSPGPGSNYGYTF. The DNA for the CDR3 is TGTGCCAGCAGCCCCGGCCCAGGGTCAAACTATGGCTACACCTTC.

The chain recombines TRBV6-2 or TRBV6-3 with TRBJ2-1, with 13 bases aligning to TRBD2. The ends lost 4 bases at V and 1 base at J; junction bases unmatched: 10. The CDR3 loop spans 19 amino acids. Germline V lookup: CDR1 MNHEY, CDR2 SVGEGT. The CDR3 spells CASSSLRTSGSSSYNEQFF. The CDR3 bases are TGTGCCAGCAGTTCCCTCCGGACTAGCGGGAGTTCGTCCTACAATGAGCAGTTCTTC.

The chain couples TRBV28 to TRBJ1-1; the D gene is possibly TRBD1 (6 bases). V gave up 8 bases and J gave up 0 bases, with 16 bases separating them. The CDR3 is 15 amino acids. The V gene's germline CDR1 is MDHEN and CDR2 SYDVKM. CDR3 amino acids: CASLRGGKMNTEAFF. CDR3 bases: TGTGCCAGCCTCAGGGGCGGTAAGATGAACACTGAAGCTTTCTTT.

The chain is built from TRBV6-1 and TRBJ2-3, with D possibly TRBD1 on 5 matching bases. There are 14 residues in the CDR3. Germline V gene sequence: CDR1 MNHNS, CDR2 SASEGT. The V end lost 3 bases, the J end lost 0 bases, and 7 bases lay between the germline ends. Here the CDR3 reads CASSDRASTDTQYF. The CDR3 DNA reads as TGTGCCAGCAGTGACAGGGCGAGCACAGATACGCAGTATTTT.

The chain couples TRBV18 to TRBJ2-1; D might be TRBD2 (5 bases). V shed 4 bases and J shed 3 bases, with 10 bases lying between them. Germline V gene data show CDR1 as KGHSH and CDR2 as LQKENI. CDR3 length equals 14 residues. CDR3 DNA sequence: TGTGCCAGCTCACTTCGGGAAATCTACAATGAGCAGTTCTTC. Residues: CASSLREIYNEQFF.

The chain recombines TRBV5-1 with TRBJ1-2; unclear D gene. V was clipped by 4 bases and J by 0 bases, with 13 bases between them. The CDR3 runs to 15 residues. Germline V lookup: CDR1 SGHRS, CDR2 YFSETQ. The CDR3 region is CASSRLGSSNYGYTF. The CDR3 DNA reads TGCGCCAGCAGCCGCTTGGGGTCCTCTAACTATGGCTACACCTTC.

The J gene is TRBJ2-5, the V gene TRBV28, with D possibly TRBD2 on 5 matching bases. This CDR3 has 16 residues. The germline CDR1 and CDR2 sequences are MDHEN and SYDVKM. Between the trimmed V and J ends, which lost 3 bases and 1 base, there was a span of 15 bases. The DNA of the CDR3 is TGTGCCAGCAGTTTGGGTGGGAGTAGCCCCCAAGAGACCCAGTACTTC. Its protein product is CASSLGGSSPQETQYF. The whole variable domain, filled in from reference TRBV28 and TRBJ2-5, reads DVKVTQSSRYLVKRTGEKVFLECVQDMDHENMFWYRQDPGLGLRLIYFSYDVKMKEKGDIPEGYSVSREKKERFSLILESASTNQTSMYLCASSLGGSSPQETQYFGPGTRLLVL.

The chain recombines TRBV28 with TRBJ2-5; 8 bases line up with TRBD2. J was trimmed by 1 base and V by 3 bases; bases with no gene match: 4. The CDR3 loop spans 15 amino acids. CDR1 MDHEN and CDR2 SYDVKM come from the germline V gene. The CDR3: CASSLAGRGQETQYF. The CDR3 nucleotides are TGTGCCAGCAGTTTGGCCGGGAGGGGCCAAGAGACCCAGTACTTC.

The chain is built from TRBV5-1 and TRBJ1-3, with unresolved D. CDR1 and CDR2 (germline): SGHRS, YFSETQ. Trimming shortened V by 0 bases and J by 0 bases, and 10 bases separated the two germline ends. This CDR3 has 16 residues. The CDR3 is CASSLVAGTSGNTIYF. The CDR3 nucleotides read TGCGCCAGCAGCTTGGTGGCAGGAACCTCTGGAAACACCATATATTTT. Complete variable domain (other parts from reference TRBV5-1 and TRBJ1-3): KAGVTQTPRYLIKTRGQQVTLSCSPISGHRSVSWYQQTPGQGLQFLFEYFSETQRNKGNFPGRFSGRQFSNSRSEMNVSTLELGDSALYLCASSLVAGTSGNTIYFGEGSWLTVV.

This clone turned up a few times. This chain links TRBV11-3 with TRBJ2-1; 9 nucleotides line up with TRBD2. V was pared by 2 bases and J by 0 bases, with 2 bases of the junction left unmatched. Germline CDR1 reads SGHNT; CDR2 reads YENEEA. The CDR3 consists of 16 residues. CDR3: CASSLFSGSSYNEQFF. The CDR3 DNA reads TGTGCCAGCAGCTTATTTAGCGGGAGCTCCTACAATGAGCAGTTCTTC.

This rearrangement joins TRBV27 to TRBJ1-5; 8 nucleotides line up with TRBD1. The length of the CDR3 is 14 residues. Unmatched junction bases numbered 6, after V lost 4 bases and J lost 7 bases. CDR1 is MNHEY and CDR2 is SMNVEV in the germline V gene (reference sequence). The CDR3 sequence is CASSSDRGGQPQHF. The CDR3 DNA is TGTGCCAGCAGTTCCGACAGGGGAGGCCAGCCCCAGCATTTT.

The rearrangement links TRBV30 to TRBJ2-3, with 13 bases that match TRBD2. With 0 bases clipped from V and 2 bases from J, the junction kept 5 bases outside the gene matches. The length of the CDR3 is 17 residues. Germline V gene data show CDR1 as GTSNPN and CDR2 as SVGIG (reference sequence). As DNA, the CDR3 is TGTGCCTGGAGTGTTATGGGACTAGCGGGGTTCACAGATACGCAGTATTTT. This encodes CAWSVMGLAGFTDTQYF.

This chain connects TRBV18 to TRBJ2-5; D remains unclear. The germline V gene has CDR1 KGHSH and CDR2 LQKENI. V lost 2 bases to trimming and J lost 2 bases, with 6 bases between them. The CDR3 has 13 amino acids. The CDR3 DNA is TGTGCCAGCTCACCATCCGGACAAGAGACCCAGTACTTC. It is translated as CASSPSGQETQYF.

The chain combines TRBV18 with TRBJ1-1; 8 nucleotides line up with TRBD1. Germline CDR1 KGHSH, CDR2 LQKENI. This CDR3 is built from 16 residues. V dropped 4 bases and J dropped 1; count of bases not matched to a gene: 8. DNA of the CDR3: TGTGCCAGCTCACATACAGGGGGAGGGGAGAACACTGAAGCTTTCTTT. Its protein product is CASSHTGGGENTEAFF.

CDR3 in amino acids: CASRLPGNTEAFF. DNA for the CDR3: TGTGCCAGCAGACTCCCGGGGAACACTGAAGCTTTCTTT. The chain combines TRBV28 with TRBJ1-1, with unresolved D. The CDR3 has 13 residues. Germline V gene sequence: CDR1 MDHEN, CDR2 SYDVKM. The V gene lost 6 bases and the J gene lost 1 base, with 9 bases spanning the gap. Full variable domain (rest looked up from reference TRBV28 and TRBJ1-1): DVKVTQSSRYLVKRTGEKVFLECVQDMDHENMFWYRQDPGLGLRLIYFSYDVKMKEKGDIPEGYSVSREKKERFSLILESASTNQTSMYLCASRLPGNTEAFFGQGTRLTVV.

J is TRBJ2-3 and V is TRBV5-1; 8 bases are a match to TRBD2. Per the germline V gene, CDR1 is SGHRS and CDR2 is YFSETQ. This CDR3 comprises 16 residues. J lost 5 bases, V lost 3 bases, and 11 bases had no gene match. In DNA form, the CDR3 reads TGCGCCAGCAGCTGGGCCGAACCGGGACTAGGAGATACGCAGTATTTT. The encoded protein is CASSWAEPGLGDTQYF.

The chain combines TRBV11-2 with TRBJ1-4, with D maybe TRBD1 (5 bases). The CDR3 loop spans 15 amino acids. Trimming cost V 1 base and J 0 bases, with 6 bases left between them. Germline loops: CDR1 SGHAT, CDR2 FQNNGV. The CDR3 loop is CASSLGGTTNEKLFF. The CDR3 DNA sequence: TGTGCCAGCAGCTTAGGGGGGACAACTAATGAAAAACTGTTTTTT.

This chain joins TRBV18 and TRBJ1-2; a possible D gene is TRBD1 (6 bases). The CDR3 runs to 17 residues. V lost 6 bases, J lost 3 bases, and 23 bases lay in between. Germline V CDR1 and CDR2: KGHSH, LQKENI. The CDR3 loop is CASSPMDSVTPHYGYTF. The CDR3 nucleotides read TGTGCCAGCTCCCCCATGGACAGTGTAACACCCCACTATGGCTACACCTTC.

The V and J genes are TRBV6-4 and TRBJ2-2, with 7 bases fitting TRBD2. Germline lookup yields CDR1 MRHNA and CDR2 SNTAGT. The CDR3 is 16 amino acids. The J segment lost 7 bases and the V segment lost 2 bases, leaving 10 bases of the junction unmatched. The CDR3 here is CASSDVSGTFIGELFF. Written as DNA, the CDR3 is TGTGCCAGCAGTGACGTAAGCGGGACTTTTATCGGGGAGCTGTTTTTT.

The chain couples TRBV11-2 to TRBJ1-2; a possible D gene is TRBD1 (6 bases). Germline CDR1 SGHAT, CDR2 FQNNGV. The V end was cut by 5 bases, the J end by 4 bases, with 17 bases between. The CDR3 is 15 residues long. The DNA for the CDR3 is TGTGCCAGCAGCCTTTCCGGAGGGGGGGCCTATGGCTACACCTTC. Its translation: CASSLSGGGAYGYTF.

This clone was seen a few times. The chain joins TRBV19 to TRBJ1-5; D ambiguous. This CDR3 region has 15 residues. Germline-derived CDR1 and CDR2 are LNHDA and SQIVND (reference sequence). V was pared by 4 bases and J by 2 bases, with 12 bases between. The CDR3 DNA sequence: TGTGCCAGTAGTAACGCGGACCCCGGCAATCAGCCCCAGCATTTT. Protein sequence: CASSNADPGNQPQHF. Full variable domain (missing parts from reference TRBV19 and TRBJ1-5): DGGITQSPKYLFRKEGQNVTLSCEQNLNHDAMYWYRQDPGQGLRLIYYSQIVNDFQKGDIAEGYSVSREKKESFPLTVTSAQKNPTAFYLCASSNADPGNQPQHFGDGTRLSIL.

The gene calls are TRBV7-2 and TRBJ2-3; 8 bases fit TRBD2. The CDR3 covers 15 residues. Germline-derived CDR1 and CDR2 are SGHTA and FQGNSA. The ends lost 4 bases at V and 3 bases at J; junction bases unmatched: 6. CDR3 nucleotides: TGTGCCAGCAGCTATAATGCGGGGGGTACAGATACGCAGTATTTT. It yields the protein CASSYNAGGTDTQYF.

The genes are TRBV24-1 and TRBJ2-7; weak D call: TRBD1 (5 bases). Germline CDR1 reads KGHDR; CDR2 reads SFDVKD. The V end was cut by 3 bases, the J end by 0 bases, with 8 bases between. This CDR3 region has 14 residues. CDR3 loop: CATSDGADSYEQYF. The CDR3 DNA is TGTGCCACCAGTGATGGGGCGGACTCCTACGAGCAGTACTTC.

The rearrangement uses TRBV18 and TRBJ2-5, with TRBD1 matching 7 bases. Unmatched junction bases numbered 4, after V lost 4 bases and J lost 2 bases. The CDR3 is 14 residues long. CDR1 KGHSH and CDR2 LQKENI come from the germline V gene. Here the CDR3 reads CASSHGQAQETQYF. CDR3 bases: TGTGCCAGCTCACATGGACAGGCGCAAGAGACCCAGTACTTC.

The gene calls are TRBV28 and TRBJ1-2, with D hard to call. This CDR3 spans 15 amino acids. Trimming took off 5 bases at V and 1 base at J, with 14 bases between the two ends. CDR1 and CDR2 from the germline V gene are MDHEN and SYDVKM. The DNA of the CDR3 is TGTGCCAGCAGTCCCCGGGGTTGGGGTAACTATGGCTACACCTTC. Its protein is CASSPRGWGNYGYTF.

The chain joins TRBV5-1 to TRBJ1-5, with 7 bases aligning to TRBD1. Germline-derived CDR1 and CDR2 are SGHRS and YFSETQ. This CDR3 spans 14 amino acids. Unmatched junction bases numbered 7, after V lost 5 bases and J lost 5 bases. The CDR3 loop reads CASSSGTADQPQHF. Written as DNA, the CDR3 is TGCGCCAGCAGTTCCGGGACAGCTGATCAGCCCCAGCATTTT.

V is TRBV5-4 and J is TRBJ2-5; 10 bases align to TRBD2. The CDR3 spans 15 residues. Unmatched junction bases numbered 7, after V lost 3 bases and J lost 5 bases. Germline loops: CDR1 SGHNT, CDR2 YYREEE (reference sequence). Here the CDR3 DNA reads TGTGCCAGCAGCTCTAGCGGGAGCTCTACGGAGACCCAGTACTTC. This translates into CASSSSGSSTETQYF.

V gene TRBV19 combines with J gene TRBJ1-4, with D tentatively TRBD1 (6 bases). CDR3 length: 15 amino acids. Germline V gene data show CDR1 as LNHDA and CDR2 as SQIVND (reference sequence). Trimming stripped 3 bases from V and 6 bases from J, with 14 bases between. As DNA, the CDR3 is TGTGCCAGTAGTATCTCCCGGACAGCATATGAAAAACTGTTTTTT. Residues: CASSISRTAYEKLFF.

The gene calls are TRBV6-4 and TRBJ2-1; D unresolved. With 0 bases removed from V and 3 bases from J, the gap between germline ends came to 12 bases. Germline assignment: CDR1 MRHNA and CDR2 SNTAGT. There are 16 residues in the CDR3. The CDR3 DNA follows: TGTGCCAGCAGTGACTCGAATACGAAGGACTACAATGAGCAGTTCTTC. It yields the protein CASSDSNTKDYNEQFF.